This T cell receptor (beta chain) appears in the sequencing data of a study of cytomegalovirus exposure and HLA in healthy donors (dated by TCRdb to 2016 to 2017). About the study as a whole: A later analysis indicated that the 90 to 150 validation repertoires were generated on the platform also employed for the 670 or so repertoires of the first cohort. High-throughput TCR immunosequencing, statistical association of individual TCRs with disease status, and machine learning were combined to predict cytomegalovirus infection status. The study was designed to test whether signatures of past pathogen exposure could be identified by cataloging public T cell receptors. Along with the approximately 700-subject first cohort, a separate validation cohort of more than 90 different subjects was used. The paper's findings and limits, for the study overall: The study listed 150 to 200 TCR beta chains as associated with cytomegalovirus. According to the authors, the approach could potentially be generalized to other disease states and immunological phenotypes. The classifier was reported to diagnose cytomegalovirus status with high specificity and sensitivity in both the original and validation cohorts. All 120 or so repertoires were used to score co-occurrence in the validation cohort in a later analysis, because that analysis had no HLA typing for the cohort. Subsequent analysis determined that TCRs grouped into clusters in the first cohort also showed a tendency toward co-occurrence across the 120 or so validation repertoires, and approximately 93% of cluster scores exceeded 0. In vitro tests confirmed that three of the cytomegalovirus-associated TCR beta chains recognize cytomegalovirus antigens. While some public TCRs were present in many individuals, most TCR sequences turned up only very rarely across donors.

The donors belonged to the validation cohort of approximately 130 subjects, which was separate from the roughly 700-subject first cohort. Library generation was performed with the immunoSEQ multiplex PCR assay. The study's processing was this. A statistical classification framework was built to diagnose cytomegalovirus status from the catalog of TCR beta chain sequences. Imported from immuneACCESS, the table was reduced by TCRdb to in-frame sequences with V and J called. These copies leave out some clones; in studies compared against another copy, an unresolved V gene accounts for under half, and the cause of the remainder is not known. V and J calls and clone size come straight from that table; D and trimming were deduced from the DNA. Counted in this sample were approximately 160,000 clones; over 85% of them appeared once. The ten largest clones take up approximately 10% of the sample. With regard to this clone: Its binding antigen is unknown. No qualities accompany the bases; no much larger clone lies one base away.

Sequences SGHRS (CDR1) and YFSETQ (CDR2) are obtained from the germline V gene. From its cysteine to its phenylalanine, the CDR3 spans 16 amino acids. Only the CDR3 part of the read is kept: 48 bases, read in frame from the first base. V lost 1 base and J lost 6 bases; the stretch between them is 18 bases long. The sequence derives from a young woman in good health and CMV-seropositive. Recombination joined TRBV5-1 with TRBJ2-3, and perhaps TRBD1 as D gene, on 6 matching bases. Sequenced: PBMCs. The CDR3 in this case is CASSLQDRRGADTQYF. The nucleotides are TGCGCCAGCAGCTTGCAGGACAGACGCGGTGCGGATACGCAGTATTTT.